The rows below give T cell receptor beta chains drawn from one sample of a study of T-cell memory formation after mild COVID-19. TCRdb analysed the 5' RACE reads with MiXCR anew, one entry per CDR3 protein. In the table there are fewer than 700,000 distinct CDR3 sequences, roughly 18% of which are singletons. Sequencing used PBMCs or a T cell subset sorted from them (not recorded which). These receptors came from an adult woman who had mild COVID-19 (a few samples of this study predate the infection). Cell type and time point are not known. The CDR3 runs from the conserved cysteine through the conserved F or W. D genes are given only for firm matches. Clone size is given for some rows only: seen once, a few or many times, or a class if the clone is expanded.

. | . | TRBJ2-7 | TRBV19 | TGTGCCAGTAGTGGCTATCCAGAGGTCACCTACGAGCAGTACTTC | CASSGYPEVTYEQYF
. | TRBD2 | TRBJ2-5 | TRBV15 | TGTGCCACCAGCGGCGGGAGTAAGACCCAGTACTTC | CATSGGSKTQYF
. | TRBD1 | TRBJ1-2 | TRBV9 | TGTGCCAGCAGCACCCCCGGGACAGGGATGTATGGCTACACCTTC | CASSTPGTGMYGYTF
many | . | TRBJ2-7 | TRBV7-2 | TGTGCCAGCAGGCCGACCGGCGGGGGCACCTACGAGCAGTACTTC | CASRPTGGGTYEQYF
few | . | TRBJ2-4 | TRBV7-3 | TGTGCCAGCAGCCCCGGTATGAGCAAAAACATTCAGTACTTC | CASSPGMSKNIQYF
. | . | TRBJ2-5 | TRBV7-9 | TGTGCCAGCAGCTCCCCAAACGGGCAAGAGACCCAGTACTTC | CASSSPNGQETQYF
few | . | TRBJ2-7 | TRBV20-1 | TGCAGTGCTCTGGGGGGAACATCCTACGAGCAGTACTTC | CSALGGTSYEQYF
few | . | TRBJ1-3 | TRBV4-3 | TGCGCCAGCAGCCAAGAAGACAGCTTCTCTGGAAACACCATATATTTT | CASSQEDSFSGNTIYF
. | . | TRBJ2-5 | TRBV12-3/TRBV12-4 | TGTGCCAGCAGTTTAAGAGGGGGGGCACAGGAGACCCAGTACTTC | CASSLRGGAQETQYF
. | TRBD1 | TRBJ1-2 | TRBV12-3/TRBV12-4 | TGTGCCAGCAGGGGACGGGACAGGGGCTCGTATGGCTACACCTTC | CASRGRDRGSYGYTF
. | TRBD1 | TRBJ1-1 | TRBV7-9 | TGTGCCAGCAGCCCAGTGGCGACAGGGGGCCGGTCGGTAGCTTTCTTT | CASSPVATGGRSVAFF
. | . | TRBJ2-5 | TRBV29-1 | TGCAGCGTCGATCCCGGAGGGGTTGGGACCCAGTACTTC | CSVDPGGVGTQYF
. | . | TRBJ2-1 | TRBV5-1 | TGCGCCAGCAGCTTGGGTAGCGGAGGGATCTCCTACAATGAGCAGTTCTTC | CASSLGSGGISYNEQFF
few | . | TRBJ2-7 | TRBV7-2 | TGTGCCAGCAGTTTGGACTCTCCGCGGGTTAACGAGCAGTACTTC | CASSLDSPRVNEQYF
. | TRBD2 | TRBJ2-7 | TRBV18 | TGTGCCAGCTCAGCCACGGAGACTAGCGGGACCTACGAGCAGTACTTC | CASSATETSGTYEQYF
. | . | TRBJ2-7 | TRBV7-8 | TGTGCCAGCAGCGACGCACAGGGATTCTGGGAGCAGTACTTC | CASSDAQGFWEQYF
. | . | TRBJ2-7 | TRBV14 | TGTGCCAGCAGCCAAGTTGGCCACTGGGGGGAGCAGTACTTC | CASSQVGHWGEQYF